The present T cell receptor (beta chain) was sequenced within a study of Ad26.COV2.S vaccination and SARS-CoV-2 variants. TCRdb's copy holds only in-frame clones and misses some; the assay was immunoSEQ multiplex PCR. This sample has 440,000 or so clones; roughly 87% occur once, and the top ten carry around 4.5%. V was clipped by 4 bases and J by 7 bases, with 14 bases between them. CDR1 LGHDT and CDR2 YNNKEL come from the germline V gene (reference sequence). The CDR3 is made up of 13 amino acids. Treatment denoted: some 19 received Ad26.COV2.S at low or high dose, single or two shots; about 5 received placebo; per-sample allocation not given. The investigators took samples on day 63 after the first vaccine or placebo injection.

Sequenced here: peripheral blood, sampled in a trial of Ad26.COV2.S vaccine versus placebo. The sequence was obtained from a person between 18 and 65 years old who received the Ad26.COV2.S COVID-19 vaccine or a placebo. This chain joins TRBV3-1 (or the pseudogene TRBV3-2) and TRBJ2-7, with D possibly matching TRBD2 (6 bases). The CDR3 nucleotides are TGTGCCAGCAGCCTAGGGGCGGGACCTGAGCAGTACTTC. As protein: CASSLGAGPEQYF.